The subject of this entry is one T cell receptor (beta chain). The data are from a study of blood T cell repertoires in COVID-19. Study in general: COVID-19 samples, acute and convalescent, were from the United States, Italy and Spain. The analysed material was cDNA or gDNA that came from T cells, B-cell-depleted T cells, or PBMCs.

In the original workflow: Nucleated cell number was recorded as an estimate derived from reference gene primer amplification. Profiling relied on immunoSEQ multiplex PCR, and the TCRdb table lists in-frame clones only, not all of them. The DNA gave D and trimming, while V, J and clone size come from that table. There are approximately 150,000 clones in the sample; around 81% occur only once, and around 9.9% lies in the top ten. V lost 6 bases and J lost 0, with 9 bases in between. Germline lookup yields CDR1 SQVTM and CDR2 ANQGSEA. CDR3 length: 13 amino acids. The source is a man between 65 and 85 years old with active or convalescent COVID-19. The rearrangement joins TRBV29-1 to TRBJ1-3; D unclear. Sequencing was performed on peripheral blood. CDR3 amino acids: CSVAQFSGNTIYF. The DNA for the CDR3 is TGCAGCGTCGCTCAGTTCTCTGGAAACACCATATATTTT.